This T cell receptor beta chain was obtained from a study of blood T cells in healthy people across ages. The use of a sample-barcoded 5' primer and a J-beta primer mix characterized a second PCR of roughly 7 to 11 cycles. TCRdb independently ran MiXCR on the 5' RACE reads; one entry per CDR3 protein. The sample gives more than 1,000,000 distinct CDR3 sequences, 20% to 25% of which show up once; about 0.8% is in the top ten. This clonotype was seen a handful of times. The CDR3 is made up of 15 amino acids. V shed 2 bases and J shed 2 bases, with 10 bases lying between them. CDR1 is MNHEY, CDR2 SMNVEV, per germline (reference sequence). A further study also used this sample, focusing on T cells of mothers and their children. From that report: The entire RNA extract went into cDNA synthesis at about 1.5 ug per 15 ul. M1S, a second-PCR primer, added sample barcodes and 2-4 random nucleotides. Sequencing got over 9 million TCR beta CDR3 reads from each mother and a few million from each child. Overlap in related mother-child pairs always slightly exceeded unrelated pairs, never significantly.

The sample comprised blood. This receptor was taken from a girl aged 2-10 years in good health. The J gene is TRBJ2-1, the V gene TRBV27, with D possibly TRBD2 on 5 matching bases. For the CDR3, the DNA is TGTGCCAGCAGTTTACGAGGGCTGACCTACAATGAGCAGTTCTTC. The encoded protein is CASSLRGLTYNEQFF.